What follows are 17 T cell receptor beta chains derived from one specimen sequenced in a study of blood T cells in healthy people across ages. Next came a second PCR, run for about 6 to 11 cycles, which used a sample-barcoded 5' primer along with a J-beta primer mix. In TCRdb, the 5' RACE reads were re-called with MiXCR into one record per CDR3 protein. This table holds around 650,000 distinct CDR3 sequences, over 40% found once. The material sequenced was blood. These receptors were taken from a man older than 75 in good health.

CDR3 nucleotide sequence: TGTGCCACCAGTCCGGGACACGCCTATCGGCCCCAGCATTTT. Its protein product is CATSPGHAYRPQHF. The rearrangement joins TRBV24-1 to TRBJ1-5; TRBD1 is a possible D gene (6 bases). Germline assignment: CDR1 KGHDR and CDR2 SFDVKD. The CDR3 covers 14 residues. The ends were cut back, 6 bases at V and 9 bases at J, with 17 bases in the middle.

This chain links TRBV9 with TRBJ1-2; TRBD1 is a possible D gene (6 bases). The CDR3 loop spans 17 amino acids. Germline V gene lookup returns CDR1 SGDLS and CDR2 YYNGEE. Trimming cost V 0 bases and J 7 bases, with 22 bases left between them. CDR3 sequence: CASSVEPGGLGGGGYTF. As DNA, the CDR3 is TGTGCCAGCAGCGTAGAGCCGGGGGGGCTCGGGGGTGGTGGCTACACCTTC.

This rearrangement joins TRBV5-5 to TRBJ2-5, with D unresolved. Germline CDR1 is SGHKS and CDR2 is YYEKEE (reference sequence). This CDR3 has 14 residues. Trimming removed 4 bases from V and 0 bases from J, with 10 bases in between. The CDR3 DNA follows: TGTGCCAGCAGCACCAGACACAACCAAGAGACCCAGTACTTC. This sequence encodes CASSTRHNQETQYF.

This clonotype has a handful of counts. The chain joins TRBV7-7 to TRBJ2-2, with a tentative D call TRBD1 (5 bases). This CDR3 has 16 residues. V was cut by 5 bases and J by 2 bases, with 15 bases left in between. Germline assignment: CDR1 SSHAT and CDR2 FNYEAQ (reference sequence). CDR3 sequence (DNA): TGTGCCAGCAGCCCCCTATTGACAGAAAACACCGGGGAGCTGTTTTTT. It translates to CASSPLLTENTGELFF. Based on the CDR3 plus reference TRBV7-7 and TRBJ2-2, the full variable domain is GAGVSQSPRYKVTKRGQDVTLRCDPISSHATLYWYQQALGQGPEFLTYFNYEAQPDKSGLPSDRFSAERPEGSISTLTIQRTEQRDSAMYRCASSPLLTENTGELFFGEGSRLTVL.

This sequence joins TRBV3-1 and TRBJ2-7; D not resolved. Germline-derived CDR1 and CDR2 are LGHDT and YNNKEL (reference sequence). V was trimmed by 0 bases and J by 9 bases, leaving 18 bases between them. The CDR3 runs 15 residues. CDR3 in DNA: TGTGCCAGCAGCCAAGATGGGTCCCCTGATTTCGGGCAGTACTTC. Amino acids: CASSQDGSPDFGQYF.

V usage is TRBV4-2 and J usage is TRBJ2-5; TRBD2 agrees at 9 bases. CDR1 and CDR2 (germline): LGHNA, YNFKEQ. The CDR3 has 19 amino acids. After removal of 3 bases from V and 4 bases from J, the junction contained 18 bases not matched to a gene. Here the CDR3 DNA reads TGTGCCAGCAGCCAGGACATTTGGCGGGAGGGCCTAGTAGGAGAGACCCAGTACTTC. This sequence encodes CASSQDIWREGLVGETQYF.

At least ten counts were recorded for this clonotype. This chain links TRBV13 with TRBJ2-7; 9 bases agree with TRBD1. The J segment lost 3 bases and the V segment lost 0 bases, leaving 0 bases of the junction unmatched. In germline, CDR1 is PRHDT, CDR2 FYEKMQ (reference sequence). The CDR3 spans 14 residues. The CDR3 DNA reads TGTGCCAGCAGCTTAGGGACAGGGGGCTACGAGCAGTACTTC. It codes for CASSLGTGGYEQYF.

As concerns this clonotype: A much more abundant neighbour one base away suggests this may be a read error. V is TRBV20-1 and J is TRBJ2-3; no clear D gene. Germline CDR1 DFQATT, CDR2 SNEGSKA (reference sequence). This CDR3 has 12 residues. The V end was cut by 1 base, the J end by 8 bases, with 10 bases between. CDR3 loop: CSARAEEGTQYF. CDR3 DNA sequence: TGCAGTGCTAGAGCCGAGGAAGGTACGCAGTATTTT.

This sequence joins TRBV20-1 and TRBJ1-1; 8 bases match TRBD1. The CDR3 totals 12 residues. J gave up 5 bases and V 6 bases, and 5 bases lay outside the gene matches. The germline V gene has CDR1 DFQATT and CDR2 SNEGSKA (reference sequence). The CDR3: CSAWTGWTEAFF. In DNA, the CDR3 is TGCAGTGCGTGGACAGGGTGGACTGAAGCTTTCTTT.

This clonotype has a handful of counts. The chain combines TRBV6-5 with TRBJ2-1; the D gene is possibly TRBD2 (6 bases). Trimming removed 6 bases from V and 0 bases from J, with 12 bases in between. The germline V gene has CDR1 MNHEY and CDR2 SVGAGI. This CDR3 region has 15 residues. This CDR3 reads CASRRDGSSYNEQFF. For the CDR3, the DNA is TGTGCCAGCAGGCGGGACGGCAGCTCCTACAATGAGCAGTTCTTC.

CDR3 region: CASSFPGGANTGELFF. DNA of the CDR3: TGTGCCAGCAGCTTCCCGGGAGGGGCGAACACCGGGGAGCTGTTTTTT. J is TRBJ2-2 and V is TRBV7-2, with TRBD2 identical over 8 bases. Germline values: CDR1 SGHTA, CDR2 FQGNSA. The CDR3 contains 16 residues. V lost 3 bases and J lost 0; bases outside the gene matches: 3.

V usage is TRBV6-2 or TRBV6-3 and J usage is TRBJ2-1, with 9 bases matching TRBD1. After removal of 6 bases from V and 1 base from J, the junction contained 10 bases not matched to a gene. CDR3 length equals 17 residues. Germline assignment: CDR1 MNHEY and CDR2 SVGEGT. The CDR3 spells CASRTQWTGASYNEQFF. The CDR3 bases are TGTGCCAGCAGAACTCAATGGACAGGGGCATCCTACAATGAGCAGTTCTTC.

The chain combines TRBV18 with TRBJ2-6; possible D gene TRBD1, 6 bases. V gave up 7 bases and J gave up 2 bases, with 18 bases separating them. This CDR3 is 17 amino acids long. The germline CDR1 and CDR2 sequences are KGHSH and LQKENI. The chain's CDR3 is CASLPLGATAGANVLTF. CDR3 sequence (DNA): TGTGCCAGCTTACCTCTGGGGGCAACTGCTGGGGCCAACGTCCTGACTTTC. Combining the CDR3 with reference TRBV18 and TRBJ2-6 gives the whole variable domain NAGVMQNPRHLVRRRGQEARLRCSPMKGHSHVYWYRQLPEEGLKFMVYLQKENIIDESGMPKERFSAEFPKEGPSILRIQQVVRGDSAAYFCASLPLGATAGANVLTFGAGSRLTVL.

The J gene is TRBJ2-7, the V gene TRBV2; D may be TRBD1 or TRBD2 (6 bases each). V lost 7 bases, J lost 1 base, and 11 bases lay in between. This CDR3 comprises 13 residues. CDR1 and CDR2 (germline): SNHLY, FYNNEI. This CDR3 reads CASIRGPSYEQYF. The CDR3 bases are TGTGCCAGCATTCGGGGGCCTTCCTACGAGCAGTACTTC.

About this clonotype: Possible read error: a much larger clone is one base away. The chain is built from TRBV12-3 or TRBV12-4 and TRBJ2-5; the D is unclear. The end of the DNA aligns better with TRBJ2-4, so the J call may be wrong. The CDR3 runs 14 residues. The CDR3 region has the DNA TGTGCCAGCAGTTTAGACACGGGCGGCGGCATTCAGTACTTC. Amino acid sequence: CASSLDTGGGIQYF.

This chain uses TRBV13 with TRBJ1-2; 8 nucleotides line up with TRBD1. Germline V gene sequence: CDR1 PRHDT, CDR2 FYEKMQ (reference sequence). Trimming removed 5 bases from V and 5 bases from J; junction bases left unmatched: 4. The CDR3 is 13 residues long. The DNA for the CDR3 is TGTGCCAGCAGCGCCAGGACAGGGTATGGCTACACCTTC. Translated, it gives CASSARTGYGYTF. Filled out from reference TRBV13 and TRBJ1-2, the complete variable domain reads AAGVIQSPRHLIKEKRETATLKCYPIPRHDTVYWYQQGPGQDPQFLISFYEKMQSDKGSIPDRFSAQQFSDYHSELNMSSLELGDSALYFCASSARTGYGYTFGSGTRLTVV.

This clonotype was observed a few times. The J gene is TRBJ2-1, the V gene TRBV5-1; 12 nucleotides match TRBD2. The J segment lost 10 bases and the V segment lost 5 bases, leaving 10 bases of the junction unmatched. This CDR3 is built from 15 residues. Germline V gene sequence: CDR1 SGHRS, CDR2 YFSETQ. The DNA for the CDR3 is TGCGCCAGCAGGTTGAGGGCCGGGACTAGCGGGGAGCAGTTCTTC. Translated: CASRLRAGTSGEQFF.